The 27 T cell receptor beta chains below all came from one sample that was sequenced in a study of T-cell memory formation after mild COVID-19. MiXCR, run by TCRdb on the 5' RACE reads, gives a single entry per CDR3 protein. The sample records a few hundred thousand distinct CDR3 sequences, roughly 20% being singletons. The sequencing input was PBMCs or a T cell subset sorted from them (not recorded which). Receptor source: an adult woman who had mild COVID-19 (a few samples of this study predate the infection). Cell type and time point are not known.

In nucleotides, the CDR3 is TGCAGCGTGGCACAGGGGAATAGCAATCAGCCCCAGCATTTT. Translation gives CSVAQGNSNQPQHF. The chain combines TRBV29-1 with TRBJ1-5; TRBD1 agrees at 7 bases. Germline V gives CDR1 SQVTM, CDR2 ANQGSEA. CDR3 length: 14 residues. V shed 6 bases, J shed 0 bases, and the junction held 5 bases outside the gene matches.

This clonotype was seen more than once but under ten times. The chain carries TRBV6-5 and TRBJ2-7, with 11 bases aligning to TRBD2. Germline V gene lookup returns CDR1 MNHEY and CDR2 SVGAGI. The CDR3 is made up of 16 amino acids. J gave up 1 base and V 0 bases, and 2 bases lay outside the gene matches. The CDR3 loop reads CASSYSRLAGSYEQYF. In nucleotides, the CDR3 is TGTGCCAGCAGTTACTCGAGACTAGCGGGGTCCTACGAGCAGTACTTC.

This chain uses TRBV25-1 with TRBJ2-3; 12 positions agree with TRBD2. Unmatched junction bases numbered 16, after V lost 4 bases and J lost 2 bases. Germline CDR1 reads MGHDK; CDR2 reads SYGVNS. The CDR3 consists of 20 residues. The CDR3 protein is CASSVAASGGEPRHTDTQYF. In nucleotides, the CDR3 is TGTGCCAGCAGTGTCGCCGCTAGCGGGGGGGAACCCAGACACACAGATACGCAGTATTTT.

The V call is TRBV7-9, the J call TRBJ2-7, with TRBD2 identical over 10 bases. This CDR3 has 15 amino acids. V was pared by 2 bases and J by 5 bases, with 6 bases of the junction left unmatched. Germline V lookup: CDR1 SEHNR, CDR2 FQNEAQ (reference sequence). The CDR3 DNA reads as TGTGCCAGCAGCTTACAGCTAGCGGGAGCCCACGAGCAGTACTTC. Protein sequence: CASSLQLAGAHEQYF.

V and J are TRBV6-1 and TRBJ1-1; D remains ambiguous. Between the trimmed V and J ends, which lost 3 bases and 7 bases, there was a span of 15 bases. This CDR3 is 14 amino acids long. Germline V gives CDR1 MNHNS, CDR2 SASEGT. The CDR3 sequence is CASSDAPPYFEAFF. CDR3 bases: TGTGCCAGCAGTGATGCCCCTCCTTATTTTGAAGCTTTCTTT.

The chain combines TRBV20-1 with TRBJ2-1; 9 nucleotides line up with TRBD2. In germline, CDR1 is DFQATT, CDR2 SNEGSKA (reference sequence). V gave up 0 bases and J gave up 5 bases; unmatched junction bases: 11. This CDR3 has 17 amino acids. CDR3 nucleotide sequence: TGCAGTGCTAGAGATCGCAGAACCGGGACTAGCAACAATGAGCAGTTCTTC. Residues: CSARDRRTGTSNNEQFF.

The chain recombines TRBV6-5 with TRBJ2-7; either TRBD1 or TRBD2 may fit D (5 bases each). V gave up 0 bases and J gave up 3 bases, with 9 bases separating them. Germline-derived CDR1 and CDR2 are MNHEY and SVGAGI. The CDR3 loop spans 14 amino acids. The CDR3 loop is CASSYSRGVYEQYF. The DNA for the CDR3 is TGTGCCAGCAGTTACTCGAGAGGGGTCTACGAGCAGTACTTC.

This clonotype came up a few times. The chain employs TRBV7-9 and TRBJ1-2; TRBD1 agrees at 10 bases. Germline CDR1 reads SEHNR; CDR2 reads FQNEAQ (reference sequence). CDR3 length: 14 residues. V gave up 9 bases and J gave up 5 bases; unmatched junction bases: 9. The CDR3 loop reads CASQYGTGAYGYTF. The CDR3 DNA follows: TGTGCCAGTCAATACGGGACAGGGGCATATGGCTACACCTTC.

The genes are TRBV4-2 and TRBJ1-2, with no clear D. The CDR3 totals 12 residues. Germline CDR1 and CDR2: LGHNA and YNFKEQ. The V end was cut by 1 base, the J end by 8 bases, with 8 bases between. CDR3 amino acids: CASSQGEGGYTF. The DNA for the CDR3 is TGTGCCAGCAGCCAAGGGGAAGGAGGCTACACCTTC.

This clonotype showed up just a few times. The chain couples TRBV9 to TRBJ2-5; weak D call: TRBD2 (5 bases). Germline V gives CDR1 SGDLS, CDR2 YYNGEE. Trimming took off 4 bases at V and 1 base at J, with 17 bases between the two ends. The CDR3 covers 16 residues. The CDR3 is CASSHGNPSAQETQYF. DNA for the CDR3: TGTGCCAGCAGCCACGGGAACCCTAGTGCCCAAGAGACCCAGTACTTC.

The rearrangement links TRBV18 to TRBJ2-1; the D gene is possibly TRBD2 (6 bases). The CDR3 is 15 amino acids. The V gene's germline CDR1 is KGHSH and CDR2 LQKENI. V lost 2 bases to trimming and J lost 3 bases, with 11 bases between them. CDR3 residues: CASSPSGPGYNEQFF. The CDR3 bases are TGTGCCAGCTCACCAAGCGGGCCTGGCTACAATGAGCAGTTCTTC.

CDR3 region: CASSESGEQETQYF. The DNA of the CDR3 is TGTGCCAGCAGCGAAAGCGGGGAGCAAGAGACCCAGTACTTC. The chain is built from TRBV4-2 and TRBJ2-5; 7 nucleotides agree with TRBD2. The CDR3 spans 14 residues. CDR1 LGHNA and CDR2 YNFKEQ come from the germline V gene. The trim removed 5 bases at V and 2 bases at J, leaving 5 bases unmatched.

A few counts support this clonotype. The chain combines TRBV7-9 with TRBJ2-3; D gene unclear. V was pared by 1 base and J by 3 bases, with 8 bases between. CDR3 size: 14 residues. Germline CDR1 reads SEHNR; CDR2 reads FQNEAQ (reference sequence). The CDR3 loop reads CASSLDQLTDTQYF. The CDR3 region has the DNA TGTGCCAGCAGCTTAGATCAACTTACAGATACGCAGTATTTT.

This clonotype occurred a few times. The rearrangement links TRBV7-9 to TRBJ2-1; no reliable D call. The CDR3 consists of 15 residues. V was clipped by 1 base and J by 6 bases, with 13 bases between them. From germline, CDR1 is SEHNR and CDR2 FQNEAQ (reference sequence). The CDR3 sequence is CASSLGTQGSNEQFF. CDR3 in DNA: TGTGCCAGCAGCTTAGGGACCCAAGGCTCCAATGAGCAGTTCTTC.

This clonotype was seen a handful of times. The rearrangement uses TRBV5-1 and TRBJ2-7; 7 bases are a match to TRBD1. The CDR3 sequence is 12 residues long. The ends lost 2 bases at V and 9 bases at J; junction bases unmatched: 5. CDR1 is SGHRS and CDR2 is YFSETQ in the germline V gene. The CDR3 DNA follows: TGCGCCAGCAGCTTCGGGACAGAGGGGCAGTACTTC. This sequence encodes CASSFGTEGQYF.

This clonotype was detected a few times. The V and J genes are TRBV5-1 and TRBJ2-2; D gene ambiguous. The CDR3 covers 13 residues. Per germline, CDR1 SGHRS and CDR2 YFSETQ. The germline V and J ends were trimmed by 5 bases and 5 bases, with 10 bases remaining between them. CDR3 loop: CASSNDLTGELFF. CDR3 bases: TGCGCCAGCAGTAACGATCTGACCGGGGAGCTGTTTTTT.

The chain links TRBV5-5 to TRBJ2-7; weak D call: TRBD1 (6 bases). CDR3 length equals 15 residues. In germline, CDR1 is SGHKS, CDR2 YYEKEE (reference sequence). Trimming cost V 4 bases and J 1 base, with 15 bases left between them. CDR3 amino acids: CASSPQGRGSYEQYF. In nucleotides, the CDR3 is TGTGCCAGCAGCCCTCAGGGAAGGGGGTCCTACGAGCAGTACTTC.

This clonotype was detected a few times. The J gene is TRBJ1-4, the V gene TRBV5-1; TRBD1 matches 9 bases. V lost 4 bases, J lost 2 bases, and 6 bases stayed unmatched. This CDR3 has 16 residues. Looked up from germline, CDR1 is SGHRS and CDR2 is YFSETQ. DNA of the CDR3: TGCGCCAGCAGCCTCGACAGGGGGGTTACTAATGAAAAACTGTTTTTT. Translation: CASSLDRGVTNEKLFF. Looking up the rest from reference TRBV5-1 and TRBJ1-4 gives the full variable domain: KAGVTQTPRYLIKTRGQQVTLSCSPISGHRSVSWYQQTPGQGLQFLFEYFSETQRNKGNFPGRFSGRQFSNSRSEMNVSTLELGDSALYLCASSLDRGVTNEKLFFGSGTQLSVL.

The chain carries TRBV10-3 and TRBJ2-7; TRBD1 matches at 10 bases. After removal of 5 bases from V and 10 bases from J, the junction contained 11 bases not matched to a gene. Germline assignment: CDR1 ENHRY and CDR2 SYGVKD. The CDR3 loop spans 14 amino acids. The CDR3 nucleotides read TGTGCCATCAGTCCCGGGACAGGGGTCGGCGGACAGTACTTC. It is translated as CAISPGTGVGGQYF.

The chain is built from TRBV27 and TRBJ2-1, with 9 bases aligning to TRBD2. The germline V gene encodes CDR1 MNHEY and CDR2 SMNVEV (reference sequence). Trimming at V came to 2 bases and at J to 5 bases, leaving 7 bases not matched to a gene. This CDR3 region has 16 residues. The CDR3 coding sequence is TGTGCCAGCAGTTTAAGGGGTCTAGCGGGGAACAATGAGCAGTTCTTC. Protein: CASSLRGLAGNNEQFF.

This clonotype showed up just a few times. The CDR3 protein is CASSVKADTQYF. The CDR3 DNA sequence: TGTGCCAGCAGCGTAAAGGCAGATACGCAGTATTTT. The V gene is TRBV7-9, the J gene TRBJ2-3, with D unclear. V gave up 5 bases and J gave up 4 bases, with 7 bases separating them. The CDR3 sequence is 12 residues long. CDR1 and CDR2 from the germline V gene are SEHNR and FQNEAQ (reference sequence).

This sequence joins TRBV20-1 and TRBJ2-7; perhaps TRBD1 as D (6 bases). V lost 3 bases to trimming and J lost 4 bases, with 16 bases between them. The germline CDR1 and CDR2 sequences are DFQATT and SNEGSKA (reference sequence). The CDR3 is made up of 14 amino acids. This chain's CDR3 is CSASKPDRRYEQYF. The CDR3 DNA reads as TGCAGTGCTAGTAAGCCGGACAGAAGATACGAGCAGTACTTC.

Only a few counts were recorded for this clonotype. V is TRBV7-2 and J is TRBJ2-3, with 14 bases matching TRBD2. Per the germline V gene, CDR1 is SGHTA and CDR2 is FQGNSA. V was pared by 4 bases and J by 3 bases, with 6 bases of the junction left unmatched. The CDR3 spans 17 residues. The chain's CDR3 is CASSSPGLAGATDTQYF. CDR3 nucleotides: TGTGCCAGCAGCTCCCCGGGACTAGCGGGAGCAACAGATACGCAGTATTTT. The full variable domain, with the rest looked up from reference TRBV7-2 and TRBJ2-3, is GAGVSQSPSNKVTEKGKDVELRCDPISGHTALYWYRQSLGQGLEFLIYFQGNSAPDKSGLPSDRFSAERTGGSVSTLTIQRTQQEDSAVYLCASSSPGLAGATDTQYFGPGTRLTVL.

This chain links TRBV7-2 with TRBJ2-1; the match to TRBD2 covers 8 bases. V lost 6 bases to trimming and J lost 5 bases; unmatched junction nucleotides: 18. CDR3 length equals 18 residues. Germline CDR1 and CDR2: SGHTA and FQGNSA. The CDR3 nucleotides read TGTGCCAGCAGGCTTGGAGAGGTGTCGGGAGGGCCCCACAATGAGCAGTTCTTC. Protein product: CASRLGEVSGGPHNEQFF.

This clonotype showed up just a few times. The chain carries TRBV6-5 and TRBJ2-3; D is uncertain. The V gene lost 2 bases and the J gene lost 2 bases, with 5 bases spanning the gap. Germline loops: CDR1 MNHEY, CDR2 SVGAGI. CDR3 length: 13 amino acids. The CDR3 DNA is TGTGCCAGCAGTTACACTAACACAGATACGCAGTATTTT. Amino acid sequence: CASSYTNTDTQYF.

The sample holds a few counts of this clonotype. The CDR3 region has the DNA TGTGCCACCAGTGATCGGGCTAGCGGGTTCTACGAGCAGTACTTC. It yields the protein CATSDRASGFYEQYF. The chain uses TRBV24-1 and TRBJ2-7, with 8 bases identical to TRBD2. This CDR3 contains 15 residues. The germline gives CDR1 KGHDR, CDR2 SFDVKD. Trimming took 3 bases from V and 3 from J; bases not matched to a gene: 6.

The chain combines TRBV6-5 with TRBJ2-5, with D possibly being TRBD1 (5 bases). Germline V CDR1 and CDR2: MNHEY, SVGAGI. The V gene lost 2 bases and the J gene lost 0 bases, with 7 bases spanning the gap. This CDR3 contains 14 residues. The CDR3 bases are TGTGCCAGCAGTTACGGGGCAGACCAAGAGACCCAGTACTTC. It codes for CASSYGADQETQYF.